This is a list of T cell receptor beta chains from one sample in a study of T-cell reconstitution after alpha-beta-depleted transplantation in children. TCRdb re-called the PCR reads with MiXCR, one entry per CDR3 protein. Here the sample spans around 670,000 distinct CDR3 sequences, over 10% being singletons. Sequencing used PBMCs, obtained before TCRalphabeta/CD19-depleted stem cell transplant. These receptors came from a girl aged 2 to 9 with congenital amegakaryocytic thrombocytopenia, due to receive a stem cell transplant. The CDR3 runs from the conserved cysteine through the conserved F or W. Each record gives: V gene, clone size, CDR3 length, J gene, D gene, CDR3 DNA, CDR3 protein. D genes are given only for firm matches. Not every row has a clone size; where given, it reads once, few, many or a size class.

>TRBV15|few|13|TRBJ2-1|.
TGTGCCACCAGCAGAAGGACCTACAATGAGCAGTTCTTC
CATSRRTYNEQFF
>TRBV12-3/TRBV12-4|few|17|TRBJ2-3|TRBD2
TGTGCCAGCAGTGTAACCCGACTAGCGAGGGGAACAGATACGCAGTATTTT
CASSVTRLARGTDTQYF
>TRBV9|.|18|TRBJ1-1|.
TGTGCCAGCAGCGTAGGTACAGGGAGAATTTTCTCGAACACTGAAGCTTTCTTT
CASSVGTGRIFSNTEAFF
>TRBV4-1|few|11|TRBJ1-6|.
TGCGCCAGCAGCCAAGGTGGGGCCCTCCACTTT
CASSQGGALHF
>TRBV6-1|many|15|TRBJ1-5|.
TGTGCCAGCACGGGGGGAGGGTATAGCAATCAGCCCCAGCATTTT
CASTGGGYSNQPQHF
>TRBV7-2|few|17|TRBJ1-2|TRBD1
TGTGCCAGCAGCCCCAGGGGGGGGGGACAGCTAAACTATGGCTACACCTTC
CASSPRGGGQLNYGYTF
>TRBV5-6|many|16|TRBJ2-1|.
TGTGCCAGCAGCGGGGGGCTTCGGGACTTCTACAATGAGCAGTTCTTC
CASSGGLRDFYNEQFF
>TRBV5-1|many|15|TRBJ2-1|.
TGCGCCAGCAGCTTGGACGGGAACTCCTACAATGAGCAGTTCTTC
CASSLDGNSYNEQFF
>TRBV7-9|many|14|TRBJ2-1|.
TGTGCCAGCAGCTTAGTAGAGGACGGTCATGAGCAGTTCTTC
CASSLVEDGHEQFF
>TRBV30|many|13|TRBJ1-2|.
TGTGCCTGGAGTGTATGGGAACCGGGAGGCTACACCTTC
CAWSVWEPGGYTF
>TRBV27|many|13|TRBJ1-5|TRBD1
TGTGCCAGCAGCAGAGACAGGGACCAGCCCCAGCATTTT
CASSRDRDQPQHF
>TRBV27|many|13|TRBJ2-7|.
TGTGCCAGCCAAAGGCAGGGTCTCTACGAGCAGTACTTC
CASQRQGLYEQYF
>TRBV5-1|.|16|TRBJ2-1|.
TGCGCCAGCAGCTTGGAGTGGGGGGCTACCTACAATGAGCAGTTCTTC
CASSLEWGATYNEQFF
>TRBV5-1|many|18|TRBJ2-1|TRBD2
TGCGCCAGCAGCTGGGGACTAGCGGGAGGGCCTTCCTACAATGAGCAGTTCTTC
CASSWGLAGGPSYNEQFF
>TRBV29-1|.|14|TRBJ2-7|.
TGCAGCGCTAATACTCGGCTTAGCGACCACGAGCAATACTTC
CSANTRLSDHEQYF
>TRBV20-1|many|12|TRBJ2-1|.
TGCAGTGCGAGTATCCCTGTCCGTGAGCAGTTCTTC
CSASIPVREQFF
>TRBV11-2|.|15|TRBJ2-7|.
TGTGCCAGCAGCCCCCTCGGTGGGCTTTCGTACGAGCAGTACTTC
CASSPLGGLSYEQYF
>TRBV10-3|many|16|TRBJ2-1|.
TGTGCCATCAGTGAGTACGGGACGGAATTTTACAATGAGCAGTTCTTC
CAISEYGTEFYNEQFF
>TRBV15|.|16|TRBJ2-1|TRBD2
TGTGCCACCAGCAGACCGGGACTAGCGGGGTACAATGAGCAGTTCTTC
CATSRPGLAGYNEQFF
>TRBV20-1|many|17|TRBJ2-3|TRBD2
TGCAGTGCTAGAGCTCTCGGCGGGAGGGCCGGGGGAGATACGCAGTATTTT
CSARALGGRAGGDTQYF
>TRBV5-1|many|15|TRBJ1-1|.
TGCGCCAGCAGCCCGCGACAGCCTCAGAACACTGAAGCTTTCTTT
CASSPRQPQNTEAFF
>TRBV20-1|many|13|TRBJ1-1|.
TGCAGTTGCCCAAGTGGCTTGAACACTGAAGCTTTCTTT
CSCPSGLNTEAFF
>TRBV2|.|15|TRBJ2-7|TRBD2
TGTGCCAGCAGTGAAGGGCTAGCGGACTCCTACGAGCAGTACTTC
CASSEGLADSYEQYF
>TRBV12-3/TRBV12-4|many|13|TRBJ2-2|.
TGTGCCAGCAGTCCGCCGGGGCCCGGGGAGCTGTTTTTT
CASSPPGPGELFF
>TRBV7-2|.|15|TRBJ2-1|TRBD2
TGTGCCAGCAGCTTTGTTGGGGGAGGGCTTTCTGAGCAGTTCTTC
CASSFVGGGLSEQFF
>TRBV19|few|16|TRBJ2-3|TRBD1
TGTGCCAGTAGTATAGTTACAGGGGGCACCACAGATACGCAGTATTTT
CASSIVTGGTTDTQYF
>TRBV7-9|many|20|TRBJ2-3|TRBD2
TGTGCCAGCAGCTCCGGAGGACTAGCGGGACCTACAAAGGGTACAGATACGCAGTATTTT
CASSSGGLAGPTKGTDTQYF
>TRBV6-5|few|13|TRBJ1-2|.
TGTGCCAGCAGTTACAGTCCCCTCTATGGCTACACCTTC
CASSYSPLYGYTF
>TRBV5-1|many|14|TRBJ1-2|.
TGCGCCAGCAGCCTGGAGATGGGGAACTATGGCTACACCTTC
CASSLEMGNYGYTF
>TRBV5-1|few|17|TRBJ2-3|TRBD2
TGCGCCAGCAGCTTGGGCCCTAGCGGGGGATACACAGATACGCAGTATTTT
CASSLGPSGGYTDTQYF
>TRBV5-1|many|15|TRBJ1-2|.
TGCGCCAGCAGCTTTGGGACCCTCGCTAACTATGGCTACACCTTC
CASSFGTLANYGYTF
>TRBV19|.|16|TRBJ2-4|.
TGTGCCACCCATGGGTGGGGGCATGGGGCCAAAAACATTCAGTACTTC
CATHGWGHGAKNIQYF
>TRBV14|few|14|TRBJ2-5|.
TGTGCCAGCAGCAAAGATCTCCCACAAGAGACCCAGTACTTC
CASSKDLPQETQYF
>TRBV5-1|.|16|TRBJ2-5|TRBD2
TGCGCCAGCAGCTTGGGCGGGACTAGCGGGCAAGAGACCCAGTACTTC
CASSLGGTSGQETQYF
>TRBV5-6|.|13|TRBJ1-4|.
TGTGCCAGCCAGTCAGGACCGAATGAAAAACTGTTTTTT
CASQSGPNEKLFF
>TRBV20-1|.|15|TRBJ2-1|.
TGCAGTGCTCCCCCGACCCTAGGCACAAAACGTGAGCAGTTCTTC
CSAPPTLGTKREQFF
>TRBV20-1|few|17|TRBJ2-1|TRBD2
TGCAGTGCTAGATGGACTAGCGGGAGAAATTCCTACAATGAGCAGTTCTTC
CSARWTSGRNSYNEQFF
>TRBV29-1|.|13|TRBJ2-1|.
TGCAGCGTAGCCCACAGCGGTGACAATGAGCAGTTCTTC
CSVAHSGDNEQFF
>TRBV20-1|.|11|TRBJ2-7|.
TGCAGTGTCCAGGGGCCGGGAGAGCAGTACTTC
CSVQGPGEQYF
>TRBV5-1|few|15|TRBJ2-1|TRBD2
TGCGCCAGCAGCCGCTCGACTAGCTCGGACAATGAGCAGTTCTTC
CASSRSTSSDNEQFF
>TRBV20-1|many|13|TRBJ1-2|.
TGCAGTGCAAACAGGGTAGGGTCGGTCGGCTACACCTTC
CSANRVGSVGYTF
>TRBV6-1|many|15|TRBJ1-5|.
TGTGCCAGCAGCGTGACAGGCTATAGCAATCAGCCCCAGCATTTT
CASSVTGYSNQPQHF
>TRBV5-1|many|15|TRBJ1-5|.
TGCGCCAGCAGCTTGGATACAGGGTTAAATCAGCCCCAGCATTTT
CASSLDTGLNQPQHF
>TRBV20-1|many|11|TRBJ2-7|.
TGCAGTGCTAGCGGGAACTACGAGCAGTACTTC
CSASGNYEQYF
>TRBV20-1|.|13|TRBJ2-1|.
TGCAGTGCCATCCCTTGGGGGTGGAATGAGCAGTTCTTC
CSAIPWGWNEQFF
>TRBV20-1|many|14|TRBJ2-1|TRBD2
TGCAGTGCCACCCTCCTTAGCGGGAGCAATGAGCAGTTCTTC
CSATLLSGSNEQFF
>TRBV7-9|many|16|TRBJ2-3|TRBD2
TGTGCCAGCAGCAAATTACTAGCGGGCGAGACAGATACGCAGTATTTT
CASSKLLAGETDTQYF
>TRBV20-1|many|16|TRBJ1-6|TRBD1
TGCAGTGCTGGACGATCTCCGGGACAGCATAATTCACCCCTCCACTTT
CSAGRSPGQHNSPLHF
>TRBV5-1|.|15|TRBJ2-2|.
TGCGCCAGCAGCTTCGGAGCGGTCGACACCGGGGAGCTGTTTTTT
CASSFGAVDTGELFF
>TRBV5-6|few|15|TRBJ2-5|TRBD2
TGTGCCAGCAGCTTGTTGGGCGGGAGCGGAGAGACCCAGTACTTC
CASSLLGGSGETQYF
>TRBV4-1|many|15|TRBJ2-3|.
TGCGCCAGCAGCCAAGTCGCGGGACGGTCAGATACGCAGTATTTT
CASSQVAGRSDTQYF
>TRBV6-5|many|11|TRBJ2-1|TRBD2
TGTGCCAGCAGTACGGGAGGCGAGCAGTTCTTC
CASSTGGEQFF
>TRBV29-1|.|11|TRBJ2-4|.
TGCAGCGTCGCGGACGAGAACATTCAGTACTTC
CSVADENIQYF
>TRBV10-3|many|16|TRBJ2-1|.
TGTGCCATCAGTGAGACGAGCCTGGATCCCTACAATGAGCAGTTCTTC
CAISETSLDPYNEQFF
>TRBV20-1|many|13|TRBJ2-3|.
TGCAGTCTGTGGGCGGGAAACGGGGATACGCAGTATTTT
CSLWAGNGDTQYF